This T cell receptor (beta chain) was observed in a study of cytomegalovirus exposure and HLA in healthy donors. About this clone itself: Its specificity is unknown.

Samples came from healthy bone marrow donors. The study ran its PCR with 60 Vbeta and 13 Jbeta primers. In the authors' methods: Later work found 80 million to 85 million unique TCR beta chains, with 9 million to 13 million shared. This table comes from immunoSEQ multiplex PCR, and its TCRdb copy is limited to in-frame clones, with some not included. V, J and clone size are taken as reported in that table, and D and trimming were inferred from the DNA itself. Counted here are about 140,000 clones, around three quarters occurring once; the ten biggest clones make up 6.8%. Germline lookup yields CDR1 MGHDK and CDR2 SYGVNS. The CDR3 contains 15 residues. After removal of 1 base from V and 3 bases from J, the junction contained 4 bases not matched to a gene. Study results and limitations: Presence/absence analyses treated sequencing depth as roughly uniform across donors. Some V segments (TRBV6-2 and TRBV6-3 among them) were excluded as indistinguishable.

Input material: PBMCs. This chain connects TRBV25-1 to TRBJ2-5; 8 bases are a match to TRBD1. This clonotype originated in a man aged 35-49 years in good health and CMV-seropositive. DNA of the CDR3: TGTGCCAGCAGTGAATCGGGGACAGGAAAAGAGACCCAGTACTTC. This encodes CASSESGTGKETQYF. Complete variable domain (other parts from reference TRBV25-1 and TRBJ2-5): EADIYQTPRYLVIGTGKKITLECSQTMGHDKMYWYQQDPGMELHLIHYSYGVNSTEKGDLSSESTVSRIRTEHFPLTLESARPSHTSQYLCASSESGTGKETQYFGPGTRLLVL.